This note documents a single TCR beta chain sequence. This sample is drawn from a study of blood T cell repertoires in COVID-19. About the research overall: The United States, Italy and Spain supplied acute and convalescent COVID-19 samples.

V trimming: 6 bases; J trimming: 5 bases; junction bases outside the gene matches: 5. The CDR3 is 14 amino acids. Germline V CDR1 and CDR2: MNHEY, SMNVEV (reference sequence). TCRdb keeps only in-frame clones here, not all; method: immunoSEQ multiplex PCR. Among a few hundred thousand clones listed, 87% were seen once. The TCR originated in a man between 18 and 29 years old with active or convalescent COVID-19. The sequencing sample was made of peripheral blood. V is TRBV27 and J is TRBJ2-3; TRBD1 matches 10 bases. The CDR3 region is CASRRTGGEDTQYF. CDR3 nucleotides: TGTGCCAGCAGAAGGACAGGGGGTGAAGATACGCAGTATTTT.